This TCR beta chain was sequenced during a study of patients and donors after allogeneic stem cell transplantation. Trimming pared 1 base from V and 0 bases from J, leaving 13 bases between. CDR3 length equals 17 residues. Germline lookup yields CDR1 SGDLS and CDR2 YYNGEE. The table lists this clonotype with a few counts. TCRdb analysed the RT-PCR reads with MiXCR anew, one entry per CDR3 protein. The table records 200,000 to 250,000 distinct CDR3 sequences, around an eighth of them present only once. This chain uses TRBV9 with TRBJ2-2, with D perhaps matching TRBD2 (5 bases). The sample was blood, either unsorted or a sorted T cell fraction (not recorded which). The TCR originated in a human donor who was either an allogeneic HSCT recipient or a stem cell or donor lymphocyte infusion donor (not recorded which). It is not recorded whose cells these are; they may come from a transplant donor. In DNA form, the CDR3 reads TGTGCCAGCAGCGTACGAGGAGGCAGGCCGAACACCGGGGAGCTGTTTTTT. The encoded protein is CASSVRGGRPNTGELFF.